Listed below are T cell receptor beta chains from one sample, sequenced in a study of blood T cells in healthy people across ages. TCRdb reanalysed the 5' RACE reads using MiXCR and keeps one entry per CDR3 protein. Of 700,000 to 850,000 distinct CDR3 sequences listed, about 53% are singletons. The sequencing input was blood. Receptor source: an elderly man in good health. Both conserved end residues are part of each CDR3. The D gene is left open where the match is weak. Where a row states a size, it is once, few, many or the class of an expanded clone; other rows omit it.

j_call v_call d_call clone_size cdr3_nt cdr3_aa
TRBJ2-4 TRBV13 TRBD1 - TGTGCCAGCAGAAACAGGGGAAACATTCAGTACTTC CASRNRGNIQYF
TRBJ2-2 TRBV24-1 TRBD1 - TGTGCCACCAGTGATTTCGGGACAGGGGTCACCGGGGAGCTGTTTTTT CATSDFGTGVTGELFF
TRBJ2-7 TRBV6-1 TRBD1 few TGTGCCAGCAGGGCGGGGACAGGGGGGTCCTACGAGCAGTACTTC CASRAGTGGSYEQYF
TRBJ2-1 TRBV29-1 - few TGCAGCGTTGAAAGGTCGGGTTCCTACAATGAGCAGTTCTTC CSVERSGSYNEQFF
TRBJ2-3 TRBV29-1 - - TGCAGCGTTCCGGGACCACAGGCAGGAGATACGCAGTATTTT CSVPGPQAGDTQYF
TRBJ2-3 TRBV15 - once TGCGCCACCAGCAGAGACCTGACCAGGACGTTAGCAGATACGCAGTATTTT CATSRDLTRTLADTQYF
TRBJ2-7 TRBV4-1 TRBD2 - TGCGCCAGCAGCCAAGTCGCGACTAGCGGGAGGGGAGCCTACGAGCAGTACTTC CASSQVATSGRGAYEQYF
TRBJ2-1 TRBV11-3 - - TGTGCCAGCAGCTCCCTTCCGAGCTCCTACAATGAGCAGTTCTTC CASSSLPSSYNEQFF
TRBJ2-1 TRBV10-3 - - TGTGCCATCAGTGAGCCCGCTGGGCAGGGGAGGTACAATGAGCAGTTCTTC CAISEPAGQGRYNEQFF
TRBJ2-7 TRBV27 - - TGTGCCAGCACCAAGACTGCAACCTACGAGCAGTACTTC CASTKTATYEQYF
TRBJ1-1 TRBV27 - - TGTGCCAGCAGTTCTCGGGGGGGGCTAGAGGACACTGAAGCTTTCTTT CASSSRGGLEDTEAFF
TRBJ1-5 TRBV20-1 TRBD1 - TGCAGTGCTAGAGTACAGGGGGGGATCAGCAATCAGCCCCAGCATTTT CSARVQGGISNQPQHF
TRBJ2-5 TRBV20-1 - - TGCAGTGCTAGACTTACGGGCAGGGGAACGACCCAGTACTTC CSARLTGRGTTQYF
TRBJ2-5 TRBV7-2 - few TGTGCCAGCAGTCTGGCGGGGCGGCCAGAGACCCAGTACTTC CASSLAGRPETQYF
TRBJ1-2 TRBV6-6 - - TGTGCCAGCAGGAATGAGTTGGGCAGGGAGGGATATGGCTACACCTTC CASRNELGREGYGYTF
TRBJ2-4 TRBV9 - few TGTGCCAGCAGCGTCGAGCCGGACCCTCCCATTCAGTACTTC CASSVEPDPPIQYF
TRBJ2-3 TRBV20-1 TRBD2 - TGCAGTGCTAGAGTTATAGCGGGAGGGAGCACAGATACGCAGTATTTT CSARVIAGGSTDTQYF
TRBJ2-7 TRBV5-1 TRBD2 - TGCGCCAGCAGCTGGAGGACTAGCGGGAGGGACGAGCAGTACTTC CASSWRTSGRDEQYF
TRBJ2-1 TRBV5-6 TRBD2 - TGTGCCAGCAGCTGGCTAGCGGGGGATGAGCAGTTCTTC CASSWLAGDEQFF
TRBJ2-5 TRBV20-1 TRBD2 - TGCAGTGCCGTACTCCCTAGCGGGCGTCATGCCTACAATGAGCAGTACTTC CSAVLPSGRHAYNEQYF
TRBJ2-6 TRBV7-2 - few TGTGCCAGCAGCTCAGAGGTGGGGGCCAACGTCCTGACTTTC CASSSEVGANVLTF
TRBJ1-1 TRBV10-3 - once TGTGCCATCGAGGTGCAGGGATCCACTGAAGCTTTCTTT CAIEVQGSTEAFF
TRBJ1-4 TRBV15 - few TGTGCCACCAGCAGAGATAGGACTATTAATGAAAAACTGTTTTTT CATSRDRTINEKLFF
TRBJ2-7 TRBV10-3 - - TGTGCCATCAGTGTTGCGAGACAGATGGCCTACGAGCAGTACTTC CAISVARQMAYEQYF
TRBJ1-5 TRBV7-9 TRBD1 once TGTGCCAGCAGCCCAGGGGGCGCGGGCAATCAGCCCCAGCATTTT CASSPGGAGNQPQHF
TRBJ2-1 TRBV7-2 - - TGTGCCAGCAGCTTAGGGGCGCACAATGAGCAGTTCTTC CASSLGAHNEQFF
TRBJ2-7 TRBV2 - - TGTGCCAGCAGTGAAGCCGGGGATTACTACGAGCAGTACTTC CASSEAGDYYEQYF
TRBJ2-5 TRBV29-1 TRBD1 - TGCAGCGTTAAGGACAGGGGGATTGAGGGGACCCAGTACTTC CSVKDRGIEGTQYF
TRBJ2-5 TRBV27 TRBD2 - TGTGCCAGCAGTTTAAATGCGGGAGGGAGGGAGACCCAGTACTTC CASSLNAGGRETQYF
TRBJ2-1 TRBV7-6 TRBD2 - TGTGCCAGCAGCTTAGCGCCCGCGGGAGGGAGGTACAATGAGCAGTTCTTC CASSLAPAGGRYNEQFF